This entry concerns a single TCR beta chain. This sample was included in a study of blood T cell repertoires in COVID-19. Assay: immunoSEQ multiplex PCR; the TCRdb copy retains only in-frame clones and omits some. The sample gives about 400,000 clones, around 90% of which show up once; over 2% is in the top ten. The CDR3 spans 14 residues. Deletions cut 3 bases from V and 0 bases from J, with 6 bases between. Germline CDR1 reads MDHEN; CDR2 reads SYDVKM. Sequences were obtained from PBMCs or T cells enriched from blood (not recorded which). The TCR sequence derives from a woman aged 40 to 49 with acute COVID-19. This rearrangement joins TRBV28 to TRBJ1-3; D gene uncertain. CDR3 bases: TGTGCCAGCAGTTTTGGCGGCTCTGGAAACACCATATATTTT. Translating it yields CASSFGGSGNTIYF.